These 17 T cell receptor beta chains share one sample of origin, sequenced in a study of shared clonotypes between healthy human individuals. The repertoire was sequenced with immunoSEQ multiplex PCR; TCRdb's copy has only in-frame clones and lacks some. Of about 2.4 million clones listed, roughly 92% are singletons. The sequenced material came from naive CD4+ T cells sorted from blood. Subset of the sample: CD45RA+ positively selected. These receptors all stem from a man aged 18 to 29 in good health.

The CDR3 is CASTEPRGGPSTDTQYF. CDR3 nucleotides: TGCGCCAGCACCGAACCCCGCGGAGGGCCTAGCACAGATACGCAGTATTTT. V usage is TRBV5-1 and J usage is TRBJ2-3; perhaps TRBD2 as D (6 bases). This CDR3 is built from 17 residues. CDR1 and CDR2 from the germline V gene are SGHRS and YFSETQ. V was trimmed by 6 bases and J by 0 bases, leaving 20 bases between them. Using reference TRBV5-1 and TRBJ2-3 for the parts outside the CDR3, the full variable domain is KAGVTQTPRYLIKTRGQQVTLSCSPISGHRSVSWYQQTPGQGLQFLFEYFSETQRNKGNFPGRFSGRQFSNSRSEMNVSTLELGDSALYLCASTEPRGGPSTDTQYFGPGTRLTVL.

V gene TRBV11-2 combines with J gene TRBJ2-2, with D perhaps matching TRBD1 (6 bases). The V end was cut by 5 bases, the J end by 3 bases, with 16 bases between. Germline CDR1 and CDR2: SGHAT and FQNNGV. The CDR3 has 16 residues. The CDR3 is CASSPAQGWDTGELFF. The CDR3 coding sequence is TGTGCCAGCAGCCCCGCACAGGGCTGGGACACCGGGGAGCTGTTTTTT.

The genes are TRBV6-5 and TRBJ2-5, with D uncertain. Germline values: CDR1 MNHEY, CDR2 SVGAGI. V was shortened by 6 bases and J by 5 bases, with 10 bases between the two germline ends. The CDR3 has 12 amino acids. DNA of the CDR3: TGTGCCAGCAGCTCCGATTGGGAGACCCAGTACTTC. Residues: CASSSDWETQYF.

The chain joins TRBV4-1 to TRBJ2-7, with D possibly matching TRBD1 (6 bases). The CDR3 has 16 amino acids. V lost 4 bases, J lost 3 bases, and 19 bases lay in between. From germline, CDR1 is MGHRA and CDR2 YSYEKL. CDR3 protein: CASSPTRGHFLYEQYF. CDR3 nucleotide sequence: TGCGCCAGCAGCCCCACCAGGGGACACTTTCTCTACGAGCAGTACTTC.

The V and J genes are TRBV5-1 and TRBJ2-1; TRBD1 matches at 9 bases. Germline trimming cut 0 bases from V and 3 bases from J; bases unmatched to any gene: 4. This CDR3 is built from 16 residues. CDR1 is SGHRS, CDR2 YFSETQ, per germline. The CDR3 protein is CASSLGTGGVYNEQFF. CDR3 bases: TGCGCCAGCAGCTTGGGTACAGGGGGCGTCTACAATGAGCAGTTCTTC.

The chain joins TRBV5-4 to TRBJ1-3; 7 bases agree with TRBD1. Germline V gene data show CDR1 as SGHNT and CDR2 as YYREEE (reference sequence). The J segment lost 8 bases and the V segment lost 4 bases, leaving 15 bases of the junction unmatched. The CDR3 spans 16 residues. The CDR3 protein is CASSRGGGPDRDTIYF. The CDR3, as DNA: TGTGCCAGCAGCCGAGGCGGGGGGCCCGACAGGGACACCATATATTTT.

The chain combines TRBV4-2 with TRBJ2-3; the match to TRBD2 covers 11 bases. Germline V gene data show CDR1 as LGHNA and CDR2 as YNFKEQ. The CDR3 covers 16 residues. V lost 2 bases and J lost 5; bases outside the gene matches: 6. DNA for the CDR3: TGTGCCAGCAGCCAAAAACTAGCGGGAGTTGTAGATACGCAGTATTTT. Translating it yields CASSQKLAGVVDTQYF.

J is TRBJ2-1 and V is TRBV6-5; TRBD2 agrees at 8 bases. Germline V gene sequence: CDR1 MNHEY, CDR2 SVGAGI. The CDR3 runs 15 residues. J lost 5 bases, V lost 2 bases, and 5 bases had no gene match. The DNA for the CDR3 is TGTGCCAGCAGTTACGCGGGACTAGGTAACAATGAGCAGTTCTTC. The encoded protein is CASSYAGLGNNEQFF.

The chain combines TRBV28 with TRBJ2-2, with D perhaps TRBD2 (5 bases). Germline V gives CDR1 MDHEN, CDR2 SYDVKM. This CDR3 region has 12 residues. Trimming removed 3 bases at V and 7 bases at J, with 6 bases between. The CDR3 nucleotides are TGTGCCAGCAGTTTGGAGGTCGGGGAGCTGTTTTTT. This encodes CASSLEVGELFF.

The CDR3 DNA is TGTGCCAGCAGTTTTCGGGACATCAGTGCTGAAGCTTTCTTT. It yields the protein CASSFRDISAEAFF. The rearrangement joins TRBV6-6 to TRBJ1-1; the D gene is possibly TRBD1 (6 bases). The germline gives CDR1 MNHNY, CDR2 SVGAGI (reference sequence). The CDR3 length is 14 residues. Trimming pared 4 bases from V and 6 bases from J, leaving 15 bases between.

This chain connects TRBV6-5 to TRBJ2-3; TRBD1 might be the D (6 bases). The CDR3 length is 13 residues. V was trimmed by 5 bases and J by 4 bases, leaving 10 bases between them. Germline CDR1 is MNHEY and CDR2 is SVGAGI. The CDR3 DNA follows: TGTGCCAGCAGTAAACAGGGTCCAGATACGCAGTATTTT. It is translated as CASSKQGPDTQYF.

This rearrangement joins TRBV11-2 to TRBJ2-1; 7 bases are a match to TRBD2. The junction had 5 bases not matched to a gene; V was cut back by 0 bases and J by 6 bases. There are 15 residues in the CDR3. CDR1 is SGHAT and CDR2 is FQNNGV in the germline V gene. The CDR3 region is CASSLEPGLFNEQFF. The CDR3 nucleotides read TGTGCCAGCAGCTTAGAACCGGGACTATTCAATGAGCAGTTCTTC.

With respect to this clone: The same CDR3 is also encoded by other DNA sequences in this sample. CDR3 region: CASGRGTEAFF. The CDR3 nucleotides are TGTGCCAGCGGCAGGGGCACTGAAGCTTTCTTT. This chain joins TRBV6-5 and TRBJ1-1, with a weak D call TRBD1 (6 bases). Germline loops: CDR1 MNHEY, CDR2 SVGAGI. The CDR3 loop spans 11 amino acids. V gave up 8 bases and J gave up 4 bases, with 8 bases separating them.

The chain is built from TRBV27 and TRBJ2-1; no definite D call. This CDR3 region has 14 residues. CDR1 and CDR2 (germline): MNHEY, SMNVEV (reference sequence). Trimming shortened V by 6 bases and J by 5 bases, and 14 bases separated the two germline ends. CDR3 in DNA: TGTGCCAGCAGCTTTTACGCAGGTGACAATGAGCAGTTCTTC. This translates into CASSFYAGDNEQFF.

This rearrangement joins TRBV5-5 to TRBJ2-7, with TRBD2 matching 10 bases. CDR1 and CDR2 from the germline V gene are SGHKS and YYEKEE (reference sequence). CDR3 length equals 15 residues. J was trimmed by 0 bases and V by 4 bases; bases with no gene match: 4. This CDR3 is CASSTERGGSYEQYF. CDR3 bases: TGTGCCAGCAGCACGGAGCGGGGGGGCTCCTACGAGCAGTACTTC.

Only one count was recorded for this clone. The chain couples TRBV5-6 to TRBJ2-4; 10 bases match TRBD1. The J segment lost 7 bases and the V segment lost 0 bases, leaving 7 bases of the junction unmatched. The CDR3 has 16 residues. Germline V gene data show CDR1 as SGHDT and CDR2 as YYEEEE. In nucleotides, the CDR3 is TGTGCCAGCAGCTTGGCGGGGACAGGGGTGGAGAACATTCAGTACTTC. Translating gives CASSLAGTGVENIQYF.

The V gene is TRBV7-2, the J gene TRBJ1-4; weak D call: TRBD1 (5 bases). CDR1 is SGHTA and CDR2 is FQGNSA in the germline V gene. V lost 7 bases and J lost 6, with 24 bases in between. CDR3 length: 17 residues. CDR3 sequence reads: CASNRRGDPLGDEKLFF. Here the CDR3 DNA reads TGTGCCAGCAACAGACGAGGGGACCCCCTGGGGGATGAAAAACTGTTTTTT. The variable domain in full, completed from reference TRBV7-2 and TRBJ1-4, reads GAGVSQSPSNKVTEKGKDVELRCDPISGHTALYWYRQSLGQGLEFLIYFQGNSAPDKSGLPSDRFSAERTGGSVSTLTIQRTQQEDSAVYLCASNRRGDPLGDEKLFFGSGTQLSVL.